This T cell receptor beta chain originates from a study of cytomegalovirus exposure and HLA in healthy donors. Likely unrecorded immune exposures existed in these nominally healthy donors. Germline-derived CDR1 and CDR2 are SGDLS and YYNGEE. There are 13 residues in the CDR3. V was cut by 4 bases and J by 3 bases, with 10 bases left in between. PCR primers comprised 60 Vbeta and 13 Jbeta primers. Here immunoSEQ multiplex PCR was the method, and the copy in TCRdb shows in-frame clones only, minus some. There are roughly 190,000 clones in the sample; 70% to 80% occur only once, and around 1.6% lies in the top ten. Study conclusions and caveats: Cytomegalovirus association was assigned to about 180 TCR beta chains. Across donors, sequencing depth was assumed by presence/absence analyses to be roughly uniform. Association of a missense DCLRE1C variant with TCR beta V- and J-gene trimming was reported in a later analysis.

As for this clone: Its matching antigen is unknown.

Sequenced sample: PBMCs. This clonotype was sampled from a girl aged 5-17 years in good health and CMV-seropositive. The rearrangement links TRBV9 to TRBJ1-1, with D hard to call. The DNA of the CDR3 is TGTGCCAGCAGCCTCCGGGATTACACTGAAGCTTTCTTT. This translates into CASSLRDYTEAFF.